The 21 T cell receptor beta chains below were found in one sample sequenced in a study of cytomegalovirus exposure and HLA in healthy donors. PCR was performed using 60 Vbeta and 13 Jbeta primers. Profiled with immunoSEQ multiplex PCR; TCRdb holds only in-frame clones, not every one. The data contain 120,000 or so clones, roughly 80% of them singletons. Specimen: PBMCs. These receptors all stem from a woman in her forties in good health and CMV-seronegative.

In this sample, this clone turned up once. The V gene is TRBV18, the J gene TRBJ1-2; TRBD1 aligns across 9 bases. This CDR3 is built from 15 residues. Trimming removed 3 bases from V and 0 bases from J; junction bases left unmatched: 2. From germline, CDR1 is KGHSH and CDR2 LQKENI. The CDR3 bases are TGTGCCAGCTCACCTGGGGACAGGGCTAACTATGGCTACACCTTC. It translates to CASSPGDRANYGYTF.

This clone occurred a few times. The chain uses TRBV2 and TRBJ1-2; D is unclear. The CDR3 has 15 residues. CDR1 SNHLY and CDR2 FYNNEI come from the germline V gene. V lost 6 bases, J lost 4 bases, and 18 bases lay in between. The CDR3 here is CASSLHRVGSYGYTF. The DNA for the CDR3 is TGTGCCAGCAGCTTACACCGGGTCGGGAGCTATGGCTACACCTTC.

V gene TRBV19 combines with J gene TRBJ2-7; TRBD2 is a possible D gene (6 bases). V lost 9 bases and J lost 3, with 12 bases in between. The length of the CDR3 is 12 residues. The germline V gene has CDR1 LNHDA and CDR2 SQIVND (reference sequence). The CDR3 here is CASAGTYYEQYF. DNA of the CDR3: TGTGCCAGCGCCGGGACTTACTACGAGCAGTACTTC.

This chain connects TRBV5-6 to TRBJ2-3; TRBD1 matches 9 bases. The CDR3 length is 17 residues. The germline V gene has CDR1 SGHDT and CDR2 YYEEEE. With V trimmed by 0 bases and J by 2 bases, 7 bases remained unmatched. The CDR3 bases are TGTGCCAGCAGCTTGGGGGGACAGGGAACGTTCACAGATACGCAGTATTTT. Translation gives CASSLGGQGTFTDTQYF.

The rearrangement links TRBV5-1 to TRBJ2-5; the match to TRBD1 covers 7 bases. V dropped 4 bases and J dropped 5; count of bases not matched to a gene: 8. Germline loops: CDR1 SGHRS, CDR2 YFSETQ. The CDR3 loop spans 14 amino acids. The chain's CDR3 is CASSVQGSRETQYF. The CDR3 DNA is TGCGCCAGCAGCGTACAGGGGTCTAGGGAGACCCAGTACTTC.

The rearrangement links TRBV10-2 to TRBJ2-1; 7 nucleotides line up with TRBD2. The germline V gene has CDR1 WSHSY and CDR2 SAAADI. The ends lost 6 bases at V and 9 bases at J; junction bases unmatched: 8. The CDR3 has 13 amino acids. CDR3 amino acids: CASRTSGIIEQFF. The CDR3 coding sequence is TGCGCCAGCAGGACCAGCGGGATCATTGAGCAGTTCTTC.

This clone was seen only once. CDR3 DNA sequence: TGTGCCAGCAGCCCCCTGGGGGCGAATGAAAAACTGTTTTTT. It translates to CASSPLGANEKLFF. The genes are TRBV5-4 and TRBJ1-4; tentative D call: TRBD1 (6 bases). With 4 bases removed from V and 5 bases from J, the gap between germline ends came to 12 bases. CDR1 is SGHNT and CDR2 is YYREEE in the germline V gene (reference sequence). CDR3 length: 14 residues.

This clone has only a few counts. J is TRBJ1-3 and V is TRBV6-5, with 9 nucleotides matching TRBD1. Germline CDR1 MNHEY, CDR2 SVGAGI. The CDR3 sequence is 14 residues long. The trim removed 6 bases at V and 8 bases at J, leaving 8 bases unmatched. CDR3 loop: CASSRDREGYTIYF. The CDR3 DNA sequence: TGTGCCAGCAGCCGGGACAGGGAAGGGTACACCATATATTTT.

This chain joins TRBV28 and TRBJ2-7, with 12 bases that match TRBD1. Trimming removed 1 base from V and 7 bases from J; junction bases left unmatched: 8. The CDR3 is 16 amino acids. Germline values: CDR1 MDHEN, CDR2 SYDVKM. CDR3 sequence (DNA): TGTGCCAGCAGTTTATTCATGGGACAGGGGGCGGGGGAGCAGTACTTC. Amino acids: CASSLFMGQGAGEQYF.

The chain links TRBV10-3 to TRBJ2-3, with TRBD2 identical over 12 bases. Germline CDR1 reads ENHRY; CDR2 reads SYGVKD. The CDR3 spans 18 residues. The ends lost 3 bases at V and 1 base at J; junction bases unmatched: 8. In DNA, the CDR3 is TGTGCCATCAGTGACCTAAGACTAGCGGGAGTGGGCACAGATACGCAGTATTTT. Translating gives CAISDLRLAGVGTDTQYF.

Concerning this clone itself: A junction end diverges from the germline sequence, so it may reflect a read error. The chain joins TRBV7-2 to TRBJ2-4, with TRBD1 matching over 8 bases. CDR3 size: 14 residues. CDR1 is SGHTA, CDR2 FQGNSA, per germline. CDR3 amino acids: CASTGGQAKNSQYF. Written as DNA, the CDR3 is TGTGCCAGCACCGGGGGACAGGCCAAAAACAGTCAGTACTTC.

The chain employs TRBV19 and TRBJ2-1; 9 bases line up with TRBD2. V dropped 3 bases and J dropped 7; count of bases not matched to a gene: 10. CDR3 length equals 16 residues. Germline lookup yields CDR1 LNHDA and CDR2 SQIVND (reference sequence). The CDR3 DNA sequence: TGTGCCAGTAGTATGGGGGCGGGAGGGCCTAAGAATGAGCAGTTCTTC. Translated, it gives CASSMGAGGPKNEQFF.

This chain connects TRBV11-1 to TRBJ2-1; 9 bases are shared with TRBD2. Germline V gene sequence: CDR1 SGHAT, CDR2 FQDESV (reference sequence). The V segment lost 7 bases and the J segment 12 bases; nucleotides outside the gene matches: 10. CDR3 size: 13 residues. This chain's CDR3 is CASTPRGGRAQFF. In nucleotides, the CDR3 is TGTGCCAGCACCCCTCGGGGCGGGAGGGCGCAGTTCTTC. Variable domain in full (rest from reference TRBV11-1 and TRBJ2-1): EAEVAQSPRYKITEKSQAVAFWCDPISGHATLYWYRQILGQGPELLVQFQDESVVDDSQLPKDRFSAERLKGVDSTLKIQPAELGDSAMYLCASTPRGGRAQFFGPGTRLTVL.

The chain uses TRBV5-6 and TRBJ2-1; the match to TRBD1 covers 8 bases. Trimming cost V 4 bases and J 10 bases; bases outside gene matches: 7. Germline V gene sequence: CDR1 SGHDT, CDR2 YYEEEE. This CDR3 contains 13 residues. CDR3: CASSRGQGREQFF. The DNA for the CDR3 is TGTGCCAGCAGCAGAGGACAGGGAAGGGAGCAGTTCTTC.

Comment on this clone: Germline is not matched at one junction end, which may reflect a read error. CDR3 in DNA: TGTGCCAGCAGCCTAGAGCCTAGCGGAAAGCAGTACTTC. Protein sequence: CASSLEPSGKQYF. The gene calls are TRBV11-2 and TRBJ2-7, with 7 bases matching TRBD2. The CDR3 length is 13 residues. CDR1 and CDR2 (germline): SGHAT, FQNNGV.

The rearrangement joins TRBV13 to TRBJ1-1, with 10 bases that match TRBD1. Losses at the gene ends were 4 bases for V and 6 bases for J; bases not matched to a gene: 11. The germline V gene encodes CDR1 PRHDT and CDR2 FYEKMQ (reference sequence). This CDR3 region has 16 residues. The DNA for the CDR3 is TGTGCCAGCAGCTCCGACAGGGGGCATATTTTAGCTGAAGCTTTCTTT. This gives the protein CASSSDRGHILAEAFF.

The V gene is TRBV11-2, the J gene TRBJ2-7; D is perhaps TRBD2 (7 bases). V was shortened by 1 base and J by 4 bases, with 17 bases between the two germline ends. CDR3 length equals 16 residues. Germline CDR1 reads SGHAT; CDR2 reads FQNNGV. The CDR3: CASSLGGGGPQYEQYF. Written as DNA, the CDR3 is TGTGCCAGCAGCTTAGGGGGAGGGGGACCGCAATACGAGCAGTACTTC.

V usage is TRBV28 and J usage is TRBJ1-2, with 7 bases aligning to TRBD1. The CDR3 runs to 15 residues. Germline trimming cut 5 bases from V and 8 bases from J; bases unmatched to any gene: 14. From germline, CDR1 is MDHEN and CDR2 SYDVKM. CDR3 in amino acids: CASSPPTGTFLGYTF. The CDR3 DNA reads TGTGCCAGCAGTCCCCCGACAGGGACTTTCCTGGGCTACACCTTC.

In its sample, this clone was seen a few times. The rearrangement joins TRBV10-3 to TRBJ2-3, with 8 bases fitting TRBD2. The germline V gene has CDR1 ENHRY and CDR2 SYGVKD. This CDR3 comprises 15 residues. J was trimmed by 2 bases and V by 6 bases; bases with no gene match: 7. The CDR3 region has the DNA TGTGCCATCAGGAACAGCGGGAGTGACACAGATACGCAGTATTTT. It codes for CAIRNSGSDTDTQYF.

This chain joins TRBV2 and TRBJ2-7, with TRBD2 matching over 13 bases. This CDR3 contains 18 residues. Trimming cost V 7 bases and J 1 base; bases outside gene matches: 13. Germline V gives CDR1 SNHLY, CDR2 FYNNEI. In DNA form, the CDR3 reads TGTGCCAGCAACTCTCCTCCGGGACTAGCGGGATCGTCCTACGAGCAGTACTTC. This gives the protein CASNSPPGLAGSSYEQYF.

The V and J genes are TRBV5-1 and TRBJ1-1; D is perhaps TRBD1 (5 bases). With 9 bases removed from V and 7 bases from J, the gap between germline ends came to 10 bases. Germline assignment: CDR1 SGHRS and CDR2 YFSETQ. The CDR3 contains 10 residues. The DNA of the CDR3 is TGCGCCACCCGGGGGGATGAAGCTTTCTTT. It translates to CATRGDEAFF. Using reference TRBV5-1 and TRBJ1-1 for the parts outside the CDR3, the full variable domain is KAGVTQTPRYLIKTRGQQVTLSCSPISGHRSVSWYQQTPGQGLQFLFEYFSETQRNKGNFPGRFSGRQFSNSRSEMNVSTLELGDSALYLCATRGDEAFFGQGTRLTVV.